This passage covers 5 T cell receptor beta chains from one sample sequenced in a study of blood T cell repertoires in COVID-19. The data were produced by immunoSEQ multiplex PCR, yet TCRdb's version contains in-frame clones alone and is incomplete. The sample holds some 290,000 clones, 75% to 90% seen once. The sequencing sample was made of peripheral blood. The origin of the receptors is a woman in her fifties or sixties who had recovered from COVID-19.

The rearrangement joins TRBV11-2 to TRBJ1-1; D not certain. V dropped 2 bases and J dropped 2 bases, with 12 bases sitting between them. Germline CDR1 and CDR2: SGHAT and FQNNGV. The length of the CDR3 is 15 residues. As DNA, the CDR3 is TGTGCCAGCAGCTTATATTCTTCAGGAAACACTGAAGCTTTCTTT. Translation: CASSLYSSGNTEAFF.

This clone was found a few times. Other DNA sequences within the sample encode an identical CDR3. V and J are TRBV5-4 and TRBJ2-7; the D is unclear. This CDR3 has 12 residues. CDR1 SGHNT and CDR2 YYREEE come from the germline V gene (reference sequence). With 3 bases removed from V and 0 bases from J, the gap between germline ends came to 4 bases. The CDR3 spells CASSYNSYEQYF. The CDR3 DNA reads as TGTGCCAGCAGCTACAACTCCTACGAGCAGTACTTC.

In its sample, this clone was seen once. CDR3 sequence: CASSEGNTPNQPQHF. Here the CDR3 DNA reads TGTGCCAGCAGTGAAGGTAACACGCCCAATCAGCCCCAGCATTTT. The chain couples TRBV6-1 to TRBJ1-5; D not certain. The CDR3 is made up of 15 amino acids. The germline gives CDR1 MNHNS, CDR2 SASEGT. Trimming shortened V by 1 base and J by 3 bases, and 10 bases separated the two germline ends.

The chain employs TRBV2 and TRBJ1-1; D may be TRBD1 (5 bases). This CDR3 contains 13 residues. The germline V gene encodes CDR1 SNHLY and CDR2 FYNNEI. The ends were cut back, 6 bases at V and 1 base at J, with 9 bases in the middle. The CDR3 DNA is TGTGCCAGCAGCGGCGACAGGAACACTGAAGCTTTCTTT. Residues: CASSGDRNTEAFF.

The gene calls are TRBV30 and TRBJ2-1; tentative D call: TRBD2 (6 bases). Germline CDR1 GTSNPN, CDR2 SVGIG (reference sequence). The CDR3 runs 13 residues. In nucleotides, the CDR3 is TGTGCTTGTACTAGCACCACCTACAATGAGCAGTTCTTC. It specifies CACTSTTYNEQFF.